This T cell receptor beta chain was observed in a study of blood T cells in healthy people across ages. Study-level findings and limits: From one million sequenced T cells, diversity estimates were lower bounds. A roughly linear age-dependent decrease characterized TCR beta diversity per million T cells.

In this sample, this clonotype turned up once. What it recognizes is unknown. Germline V gene data show CDR1 as SGHTA and CDR2 as FQGNSA. This CDR3 region has 16 residues. V trimming: 6 bases; J trimming: 3 bases; junction bases outside the gene matches: 8. Sample-barcoded 5' priming and a J-beta primer mix drove a second PCR of about 6 to 11 cycles. A single record per CDR3 protein comes from TCRdb applying MiXCR to the 5' RACE reads. Of about 280,000 distinct CDR3 sequences in the sample, around 30% were seen once. The TCR sequence derives from a woman aged 70 to 79 in good health. The sequencing sample was made of blood. The chain joins TRBV7-2 to TRBJ2-3; TRBD2 matches at 11 bases. This chain's CDR3 is CASRFSGRAGTDTQYF. In DNA form, the CDR3 reads TGTGCCAGCAGATTTAGCGGGAGGGCCGGGACAGATACGCAGTATTTT.